This T cell receptor beta chain was documented in a study of spatial heterogeneity in lung cancer. At the level of the study: A total of roughly 72 untreated early-stage non-small cell lung cancer patients served as donors. When available, follow-up PBMC samples taken a median of about two years after resection were sequenced. Detection of beta-chain sequences consistently exceeded that of alpha-chain sequences.

V lost 3 bases to trimming and J lost 5 bases; unmatched junction nucleotides: 15. The CDR3 length is 17 residues. Unique molecular identifiers tagged every individual TCR cDNA molecule. TCRdb used MiXCR to reprocess the 5' RACE reads, holding one entry per CDR3 protein. The sample records under 150,000 distinct CDR3 sequences, 9% to 15% being singletons. Time point in this sample: blood at routine non-recurrence follow-up after resection. Whole RNA, which was extracted from tumor, nontumor lung tissue or frozen PBMC, was sequenced without any cell sorting. This chain links TRBV23-1 with TRBJ2-7; 8 bases map to TRBD1. TRBV23-1 carries the ORF label, with uncertain function. The material sequenced was PBMCs, taken at follow-up. This clonotype originated in a male donor with early-stage non-small cell lung cancer. The chain's CDR3 is CASSHGGSGQGMDEQYF. DNA for the CDR3: TGCGCCAGCAGTCATGGGGGATCAGGACAGGGCATGGACGAGCAGTACTTC.